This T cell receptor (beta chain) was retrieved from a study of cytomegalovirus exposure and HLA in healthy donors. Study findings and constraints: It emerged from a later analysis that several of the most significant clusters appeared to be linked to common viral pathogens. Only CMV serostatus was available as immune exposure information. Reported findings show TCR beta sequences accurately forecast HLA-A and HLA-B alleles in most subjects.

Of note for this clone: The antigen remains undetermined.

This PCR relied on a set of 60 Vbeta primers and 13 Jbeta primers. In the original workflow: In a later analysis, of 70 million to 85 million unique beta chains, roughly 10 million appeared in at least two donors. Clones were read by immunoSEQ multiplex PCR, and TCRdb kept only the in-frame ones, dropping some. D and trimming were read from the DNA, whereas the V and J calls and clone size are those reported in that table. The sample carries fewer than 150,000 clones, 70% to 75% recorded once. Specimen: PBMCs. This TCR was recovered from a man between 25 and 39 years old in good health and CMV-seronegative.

The CDR3, as DNA: TGTGCCAGCAGTTTACGGGGGGATGAGCAGTTCTTC. Its translation: CASSLRGDEQFF. This chain uses TRBV27 with TRBJ2-1; TRBD2 agrees at 7 bases. The CDR3 has 12 residues. Germline assignment: CDR1 MNHEY and CDR2 SMNVEV (reference sequence). Trimming removed 2 bases from V and 8 bases from J; junction bases left unmatched: 0.